This is a list of T cell receptor beta chains from one sample in a study of shared T cell receptors in the human thymus. This table comes from immunoSEQ multiplex PCR, and its TCRdb copy is limited to in-frame clones, with some not included. There are just under 550,000 clones in the sample; 75% to 85% occur only once, and about 0.013% lies in the top ten. The same data also went into a second study, on human thymus T cells.

The sample comprised thymocytes. Source of these receptors: a boy under two years old with a congenital heart defect. Both conserved end residues are part of each CDR3. A D gene is named only where the DNA matches it firmly. The listing skips clone size in some rows; elsewhere it reads once, few, many or a size class.

d_call	v_call	clone_size	j_call	cdr3_aa	cdr3_nt
TRBD2	TRBV9	NA	TRBJ2-3	CASSDHPIGTSGSGEDTQYF	TGTGCCAGCAGCGATCATCCCATTGGGACTAGCGGGAGCGGTGAAGATACGCAGTATTTT
TRBD1	TRBV15	NA	TRBJ2-2	CATSGGDPGQGNTGELFF	TGTGCCACCAGCGGTGGAGATCCGGGACAGGGAAACACCGGGGAGCTGTTTTTT
TRBD1	TRBV7-9	NA	TRBJ2-1	CASSLGDSSYNEQFF	TGTGCCAGCAGCTTAGGGGACAGCTCCTACAATGAGCAGTTCTTC
TRBD2	TRBV27	NA	TRBJ2-7	CASSPRGRLAGVHEQYF	TGTGCCAGCAGTCCCCGAGGCCGACTAGCGGGAGTCCACGAGCAGTACTTC
NA	TRBV19	NA	TRBJ2-2	CASSIGNSPLPNTGELFF	TGTGCCAGTAGTATAGGCAACAGCCCCCTCCCTAACACCGGGGAGCTGTTTTTT
NA	TRBV5-1	NA	TRBJ2-7	CASSLVGRGETGQTYEQYF	TGCGCCAGCAGCTTGGTAGGGCGAGGGGAGACAGGTCAAACCTACGAGCAGTACTTC
TRBD2	TRBV11-3	NA	TRBJ2-2	CASSETSGSRNTGELFF	TGTGCCAGCAGCGAGACTAGCGGGAGTCGGAACACCGGGGAGCTGTTTTTT
TRBD2	TRBV7-9	NA	TRBJ2-3	CASRHQSGRRRDTQYF	TGTGCCAGCAGGCACCAAAGCGGGAGGAGGAGAGATACGCAGTATTTT
TRBD1	TRBV28	NA	TRBJ1-5	CASNKAIGAQGDQPQHF	TGTGCCAGCAACAAAGCTATAGGGGCGCAGGGGGATCAGCCCCAGCATTTT
TRBD1	TRBV30	NA	TRBJ1-1	CAWSRPQGAAFF	TGTGCCTGGAGCCGTCCCCAGGGGGCAGCTTTCTTT
TRBD1	TRBV4-3	NA	TRBJ2-2	CASSRQQQGARTGELFF	TGCGCCAGCAGCCGCCAACAACAGGGGGCAAGGACCGGGGAGCTGTTTTTT
TRBD1	TRBV6-5	NA	TRBJ2-4	CASRTGESEPNIQYF	TGTGCCAGCAGAACAGGGGAGAGTGAACCGAACATTCAGTACTTC
NA	TRBV7-9	few	TRBJ1-2	CASSSRHPSGYTF	TGTGCCAGCAGCTCCCGACACCCCTCTGGCTACACCTTC
NA	TRBV12-5	NA	TRBJ1-2	CASGLVHRERGGYTF	TGTGCTAGTGGTTTGGTACACAGGGAGAGAGGTGGCTACACCTTC
TRBD2	TRBV15	NA	TRBJ2-1	CATSEREGGHEQFF	TGTGCCACCAGCGAGCGGGAGGGCGGGCATGAGCAGTTCTTC
TRBD2	TRBV9	once	TRBJ2-1	CASSVVAGGAYNEQFF	TGTGCCAGCAGCGTAGTTGCGGGAGGAGCCTACAATGAGCAGTTCTTC
NA	TRBV11-3	NA	TRBJ1-2	CASSLPGNYGYTF	TGTGCCAGCAGCTTACCGGGTAACTATGGCTACACCTTC
TRBD1	TRBV5-5	few	TRBJ2-5	CASSPDRGLRPSEETQYF	TGTGCCAGCAGCCCCGACAGGGGGCTACGTCCCTCCGAAGAGACCCAGTACTTC
NA	TRBV6-6	few	TRBJ2-1	CASNTGLAGNYNEQFF	TGTGCCAGCAACACAGGGTTGGCGGGTAACTACAATGAGCAGTTCTTC
TRBD2	TRBV11-2	NA	TRBJ2-7	CASKYPSGRKSYEQYF	TGTGCCAGCAAATACCCCAGCGGGAGGAAGTCCTACGAGCAGTACTTC
NA	TRBV6-1	once	TRBJ2-3	CASSASWAGYPDTQYF	TGTGCCAGCAGTGCGTCCTGGGCTGGGTACCCAGATACGCAGTATTTT
TRBD1	TRBV12-5	NA	TRBJ2-7	CASGYHDREGSYEQYF	TGTGCTAGTGGTTATCACGACAGGGAAGGGTCCTACGAGCAGTACTTC
TRBD1	TRBV7-2	NA	TRBJ1-5	CASSLDRGGQPQHF	TGTGCCAGCAGCTTAGACAGGGGAGGCCAGCCCCAGCATTTT
NA	TRBV6-5	NA	TRBJ2-2	CASWAGSTGELFF	TGTGCCAGCTGGGCGGGAAGCACCGGGGAGCTGTTTTTT
TRBD1	TRBV29-1	NA	TRBJ1-1	CSVAGRRGPEAFF	TGCAGCGTCGCCGGCAGGAGGGGGCCTGAAGCTTTCTTT
TRBD2	TRBV9	NA	TRBJ2-5	CASSVGRRTSVPSPVGRETQYF	TGTGCCAGCAGCGTAGGTCGGCGAACTAGCGTACCCTCTCCGGTGGGTCGGGAGACCCAGTACTTC
TRBD2	TRBV6-5	NA	TRBJ2-7	CASRGGTSGLNEQYF	TGTGCCAGCAGGGGAGGGACTAGCGGCCTCAATGAGCAGTACTTC
NA	TRBV28	NA	TRBJ1-5	CASSPLQGSTTNQPQHF	TGTGCCAGCAGCCCCCTCCAGGGGAGTACCACCAATCAGCCCCAGCATTTT
NA	TRBV28	once	TRBJ1-5	CASSLHANRGQPQHF	TGTGCCAGCAGTTTACACGCCAATAGGGGTCAGCCCCAGCATTTT
TRBD1	TRBV7-6	NA	TRBJ1-2	CASSLGTGGDGYTF	TGTGCCAGCAGCCTCGGGACAGGGGGGGATGGCTACACCTTC
NA	TRBV7-9	NA	TRBJ2-3	CASGAPRTERSGGMDTQYF	TGTGCGAGCGGAGCCCCCCGGACAGAGCGGAGCGGAGGAATGGATACGCAGTATTTT
TRBD1	TRBV10-3	NA	TRBJ2-6	CAISATGFHSGANVLTF	TGTGCCATCAGCGCGACAGGGTTCCACTCTGGGGCCAACGTCCTGACTTTC
TRBD2	TRBV28	NA	TRBJ2-5	CASSSPSGESETQYF	TGTGCCAGCAGTTCCCCTAGCGGGGAATCAGAGACCCAGTACTTC
NA	TRBV7-8	NA	TRBJ1-2	CASSLYSPPTASNYGYTF	TGTGCCAGCAGCTTATACTCCCCACCGACAGCTTCCAACTATGGCTACACCTTC
TRBD1	TRBV5-4	NA	TRBJ1-4	CASSSMGDRGSEKLFF	TGTGCCAGCAGCTCGATGGGTGACAGGGGGTCTGAAAAACTGTTTTTT
TRBD1	TRBV7-2	NA	TRBJ2-1	CASSSAGQGANEQFF	TGTGCCAGCAGCTCCGCGGGACAGGGTGCCAATGAGCAGTTCTTC
TRBD2	TRBV4-2	NA	TRBJ2-2	CASSQETSEGTGELFF	TGTGCCAGCAGCCAAGAAACTAGCGAGGGGACCGGGGAGCTGTTTTTT
TRBD1	TRBV28	few	TRBJ1-5	CASSFRDRVYQPQHF	TGTGCCAGCAGCTTCCGGGACAGGGTCTATCAGCCCCAGCATTTT
NA	TRBV30	few	TRBJ1-4	CAWSRKLRLPGRDNEKLFF	TGTGCCTGGAGTAGAAAATTACGCCTGCCAGGTCGAGATAATGAAAAACTGTTTTTT
NA	TRBV4-1	once	TRBJ2-4	CASSKTGTLRGGNIQYF	TGCGCCAGCAGCAAAACAGGGACCCTCAGGGGTGGAAACATTCAGTACTTC
NA	TRBV10-2	few	TRBJ1-2	CASSGPVDRGYGYTF	TGCGCCAGCAGTGGCCCCGTGGACAGAGGCTATGGCTACACCTTC
TRBD2	TRBV5-4	NA	TRBJ2-1	CASSLAFGGRMPDEQFF	TGTGCCAGCAGCTTGGCCTTTGGCGGGAGAATGCCAGATGAGCAGTTCTTC